The 27 T cell receptor beta chains below all came from one sample that was sequenced in a study of PD-1 blockade in classical Hodgkin lymphoma. Each of the patients experienced relapse following autologous stem cell transplantation, and their brentuximab vedotin exposure differed. Assay: immunoSEQ multiplex PCR; the TCRdb copy retains only in-frame clones and omits some. The data contain about 39,000 clones, approximately 69% of them seen just once; the ten biggest clones take up approximately 14%. Sample: peripheral blood mononuclear cells (PBMCs), taken before the second cycle of nivolumab. These receptors originate from a human donor with classical Hodgkin lymphoma.

This clone was observed a few times. The chain employs TRBV10-3 and TRBJ2-7; maybe TRBD1 (6 bases). The CDR3 length is 15 residues. CDR1 is ENHRY, CDR2 SYGVKD, per germline. V was cut by 5 bases and J by 2 bases, with 16 bases left in between. CDR3 nucleotide sequence: TGTGCCATCAGTAAAATCACAGGGCTCGCCTACGAGCAGTACTTC. This codes for CAISKITGLAYEQYF.

The chain recombines TRBV5-1 with TRBJ1-1; 7 bases fit TRBD1. V shed 0 bases, J shed 5 bases, and the junction held 7 bases outside the gene matches. In germline, CDR1 is SGHRS, CDR2 YFSETQ. The length of the CDR3 is 15 residues. The CDR3 bases are TGCGCCAGCAGCTTGGCCTCAGGGGGAGGGACTGAAGCTTTCTTT. Its protein is CASSLASGGGTEAFF.

In regard to this clone: This may be a read error: a much more frequent sequence differs by one nucleotide. The genes are TRBV4-1 and TRBJ2-7; D unclear. CDR1 and CDR2 from the germline V gene are MGHRA and YSYEKL. The CDR3 covers 13 residues. The CDR3 is CASSQDYSYKQYF. In DNA, the CDR3 is TGCGCCAGCAGCCAAGATTACAGCTACAAGCAGTACTTC.

This clone showed up just once. DNA of the CDR3: TGTGCCAGTAGTTGGGCTAGCGGGAGGGCCGGCGGGGAGCTGTTTTTT. Translating gives CASSWASGRAGGELFF. This sequence joins TRBV19 and TRBJ2-2; TRBD2 matches at 12 bases. This CDR3 has 16 residues. In germline, CDR1 is LNHDA, CDR2 SQIVND (reference sequence). The V gene end was trimmed by 5 bases and the J gene end by 7 bases; junction bases not matched to a gene: 8. The full variable domain, with the rest looked up from reference TRBV19 and TRBJ2-2, is DGGITQSPKYLFRKEGQNVTLSCEQNLNHDAMYWYRQDPGQGLRLIYYSQIVNDFQKGDIAEGYSVSREKKESFPLTVTSAQKNPTAFYLCASSWASGRAGGELFFGEGSRLTVL.

CDR3 bases: TGTGCCAGTAGTATCGGTCCCAGCGGGGGAATCACAGATACGCAGTATTTT. Amino acids: CASSIGPSGGITDTQYF. The chain recombines TRBV19 with TRBJ2-3; 8 bases fit TRBD2. Germline V gene data show CDR1 as LNHDA and CDR2 as SQIVND (reference sequence). The ends lost 3 bases at V and 2 bases at J; junction bases unmatched: 10. This CDR3 is built from 17 residues.

This sequence joins TRBV10-3 and TRBJ1-2, with D unclear. CDR1 is ENHRY and CDR2 is SYGVKD in the germline V gene. This CDR3 region has 11 residues. Trimming took 10 bases from V and 2 from J, leaving 8 bases between them. The CDR3 coding sequence is TGTGCCACCTCACCCAACTATGGCTACACCTTC. As protein: CATSPNYGYTF.

This clone appeared a few times. The V call is TRBV11-2, the J call TRBJ1-4; D might be TRBD1 (5 bases). The length of the CDR3 is 15 residues. Per the germline V gene, CDR1 is SGHAT and CDR2 is FQNNGV. Trimming shortened V by 5 bases and J by 7 bases, and 17 bases separated the two germline ends. The CDR3 DNA reads TGTGCCAGCAGCCCAACCGGGACTACAGGTGAAAAACTGTTTTTT. Its translation: CASSPTGTTGEKLFF.

V is TRBV5-1 and J is TRBJ2-2; no clear D. Trimming left V 4 bases short and J 7 bases short, with 8 bases between. The CDR3 length is 12 residues. The germline V gene has CDR1 SGHRS and CDR2 YFSETQ. The CDR3 nucleotides are TGCGCCAGCAGCGACCTATACGGGGAGCTGTTTTTT. This translates into CASSDLYGELFF.

This clone was recorded only once. The CDR3 end shows no conserved phenylalanine or tryptophan, and so a read error is likely. The limits of the CDR3 on the DNA are not certain, so only TCRdb's listed CDR3 is given. The chain couples TRBV4-3 to TRBJ1-1. The CDR3 length is 9 residues, termini included. CDR1 LGHNA and CDR2 YSLEER come from the germline V gene. CDR3 region: CASGQAGPR.

The chain uses TRBV30 and TRBJ1-5, with D unresolved. Per germline, CDR1 GTSNPN and CDR2 SVGIG (reference sequence). The CDR3 is made up of 13 amino acids. Trimming removed 4 bases from V and 4 bases from J, with 11 bases in between. Here the CDR3 DNA reads TGTGCCTGGAAACGGGAAGGGAATCAGCCCCAGCATTTT. Residues: CAWKREGNQPQHF.

This clone is a singleton in its sample. The gene calls are TRBV28 and TRBJ1-2; D unclear. Per germline, CDR1 MDHEN and CDR2 SYDVKM. CDR3 size: 15 residues. V dropped 7 bases and J dropped 2 bases, with 17 bases sitting between them. In DNA, the CDR3 is TGTGCCAGCAAAGAACGAGGCAGCCGGAACTATGGCTACACCTTC. Translated, it gives CASKERGSRNYGYTF.

This clone was seen more than once but under ten times. The chain uses TRBV10-1 and TRBJ2-7; 7 bases fit TRBD1. The CDR3 length is 14 residues. The junction had 5 bases not matched to a gene; V was cut back by 2 bases and J by 4 bases. CDR1 and CDR2 (germline): WNHNN, SYGVQD (reference sequence). CDR3 DNA sequence: TGCGCCAGCAGTGAGCTATCACAGGGGTACGAGCAGTACTTC. As protein: CASSELSQGYEQYF.

This chain connects TRBV5-1 to TRBJ2-1, with 8 nucleotides matching TRBD2. The CDR3 has 15 residues. J was trimmed by 3 bases and V by 2 bases; bases with no gene match: 4. CDR1 and CDR2 (germline): SGHRS, YFSETQ. The CDR3 DNA follows: TGCGCCAGCAGCTTCTTCAGCGGGAGCTACAATGAGCAGTTCTTC. This gives the protein CASSFFSGSYNEQFF.

This clone was observed once. It is likely a read error, because the conserved phenylalanine at the end of the CDR3 is missing. It is unclear where the CDR3 begins or ends on the DNA, so no DNA is shown, and the CDR3 is as TCRdb lists it. The chain uses TRBV20-1 and TRBJ2-7; the tabulated D call, TRBD2, remains unverified against the DNA. The germline gives CDR1 DFQATT, CDR2 SNEGSKA (reference sequence). Inclusive of both ends, the CDR3 amounts to 11 amino acids. CDR3 region: CSASPGGLYHL.

J is TRBJ1-4 and V is TRBV4-1; perhaps TRBD1 as D (5 bases). The germline CDR1 and CDR2 sequences are MGHRA and YSYEKL. Trimming left V 2 bases short and J 8 bases short, with 18 bases between. The CDR3 covers 16 residues. The CDR3 loop is CASSQSIQALGEKLFF. The CDR3 nucleotides are TGCGCCAGCAGCCAAAGCATACAGGCCCTAGGGGAAAAACTGTTTTTT.

The J gene is TRBJ2-7, the V gene TRBV7-9, with no clear D. Per the germline V gene, CDR1 is SEHNR and CDR2 is FQNEAQ (reference sequence). V was cut by 5 bases and J by 5 bases, with 13 bases left in between. The CDR3 consists of 13 residues. CDR3 sequence reads: CASSTPNDHEQYF. The CDR3 DNA reads TGTGCCAGCAGCACACCTAACGACCACGAGCAGTACTTC.

By sample share, this clone is medium-sized (0.01 to 0.1%). This chain uses TRBV6-4 with TRBJ2-7; 7 bases agree with TRBD1. This CDR3 contains 13 residues. V was clipped by 6 bases and J by 0 bases; unmatched bases: 2. Germline loops: CDR1 MRHNA, CDR2 SNTAGT. DNA of the CDR3: TGTGCCAGCAGGACAGGGAGCTCCTACGAGCAGTACTTC. This gives the protein CASRTGSSYEQYF.

The rearrangement uses TRBV10-3 and TRBJ1-1; D unresolved. Per the germline V gene, CDR1 is ENHRY and CDR2 is SYGVKD. V shed 4 bases and J shed 1 base, with 10 bases lying between them. The CDR3 has 14 residues. The DNA of the CDR3 is TGTGCCATCAGTGTCGGGCGGTCGAACACTGAAGCTTTCTTT. The encoded protein is CAISVGRSNTEAFF.

This clone showed up just once. This sequence joins TRBV7-9 and TRBJ1-1, with D hard to call. Trimming stripped 1 base from V and 0 bases from J, with 6 bases between. The CDR3 consists of 14 residues. Germline V gene sequence: CDR1 SEHNR, CDR2 FQNEAQ (reference sequence). The CDR3 DNA is TGTGCCAGCAGCTTAGGGGCAATGAACACTGAAGCTTTCTTT. Its protein product is CASSLGAMNTEAFF.

V gene TRBV7-2 combines with J gene TRBJ1-1, with a tentative D call TRBD1 (6 bases). V was trimmed by 11 bases and J by 9 bases, leaving 13 bases between them. The germline CDR1 and CDR2 sequences are SGHTA and FQGNSA. The CDR3 runs 10 residues. The CDR3 DNA reads TGTGCCGCCGGGGGGGGGCAAGCTTTCTTT. Amino acid sequence: CAAGGGQAFF. Filled out from reference TRBV7-2 and TRBJ1-1, the complete variable domain reads GAGVSQSPSNKVTEKGKDVELRCDPISGHTALYWYRQSLGQGLEFLIYFQGNSAPDKSGLPSDRFSAERTGGSVSTLTIQRTQQEDSAVYLCAAGGGQAFFGQGTRLTVV.

The V and J genes are TRBV4-3 and TRBJ2-2; D is unclear. In germline, CDR1 is LGHNA, CDR2 YSLEER. The CDR3 contains 14 residues. V lost 1 base and J lost 1, with 4 bases in between. Written as DNA, the CDR3 is TGCGCCAGCAGCCAAGTCCTGAACACCGGGGAGCTGTTTTTT. This gives the protein CASSQVLNTGELFF.

The chain recombines TRBV6-1 with TRBJ1-1; no reliable D call. V was pared by 6 bases and J by 4 bases, with 6 bases between. The CDR3 consists of 11 residues. Germline loops: CDR1 MNHNS, CDR2 SASEGT. The CDR3 reads CASRGITEAFF. The CDR3 DNA reads as TGTGCCAGCAGAGGCATCACTGAAGCTTTCTTT.

This clone was picked up a small number of times. The CDR3 region has the DNA TGCGCCAGCAGCTACCAAGCGGGAGGGCCTGGGGAGACCCAGTACTTC. Its translation is CASSYQAGGPGETQYF. The chain is built from TRBV5-1 and TRBJ2-5; 10 nucleotides agree with TRBD2. The CDR3 runs to 16 residues. V shed 3 bases, J shed 5 bases, and the junction held 10 bases outside the gene matches. Looked up from germline, CDR1 is SGHRS and CDR2 is YFSETQ.

The chain recombines TRBV28 with TRBJ2-1; TRBD1 aligns across 7 bases. V trimming: 7 bases; J trimming: 4 bases; junction bases outside the gene matches: 4. CDR3 length: 13 amino acids. The germline CDR1 and CDR2 sequences are MDHEN and SYDVKM. This CDR3 is CASINRGYNEQFF. The CDR3 DNA reads as TGTGCCAGCATTAACAGGGGTTACAATGAGCAGTTCTTC.

The chain joins TRBV18 to TRBJ2-7; D tentatively reads TRBD1 or TRBD2 (5 bases each). V lost 6 bases, J lost 12 bases, and 21 bases lay in between. CDR3 size: 13 residues. Germline V gene lookup returns CDR1 KGHSH and CDR2 LQKENI. CDR3 sequence reads: CASSGDGVSTPYF. Here the CDR3 DNA reads TGTGCCAGCTCCGGGGACGGCGTATCTACGCCGTACTTC.

The rearrangement links TRBV10-3 to TRBJ2-7; 13 positions agree with TRBD2. The CDR3 sequence is 14 residues long. Germline-derived CDR1 and CDR2 are ENHRY and SYGVKD. Germline trimming cut 6 bases from V and 4 bases from J; bases unmatched to any gene: 3. The CDR3: CAIRPGLAGYEQYF. In DNA form, the CDR3 reads TGTGCCATCAGACCGGGACTAGCGGGATACGAGCAGTACTTC.

This clone came up a few times. This chain connects TRBV7-9 to TRBJ1-5; D possibly corresponds to TRBD1 (5 bases). Trimming took 6 bases from V and 0 from J, leaving 18 bases between them. Looked up from germline, CDR1 is SEHNR and CDR2 is FQNEAQ (reference sequence). The CDR3 has 17 amino acids. The chain's CDR3 is CASSSRRGLDSNQPQHF. CDR3 nucleotide sequence: TGTGCCAGCAGTTCACGTAGGGGTTTGGATAGCAATCAGCCCCAGCATTTT.